Listed here are 29 T cell receptor beta chains from one sample, sequenced in a study of cytomegalovirus exposure and HLA in healthy donors (TCRdb year 2017). The library was obtained by the immunoSEQ multiplex PCR assay. For the multiplex PCR, a mixture combining 60 forward primers for TCR Vbeta segments and 13 reverse primers for TCR Jbeta segments was used. TCRdb provides this immuneACCESS table in a form limited to in-frame rearrangements. Some clones are lacking; in checked studies, under half of them reflect an unresolved V gene, and why the rest are absent is not known. For this sample there are over 150,000 clones; approximately 74% appear just once. Around 2.3% of the sample goes to the ten largest clones. Sequencing input: PBMCs. The receptors were sampled from a man younger than 45 in good health and CMV-seronegative.

This clone appeared once. The chain carries TRBV20-1 and TRBJ2-7; a weak D match, TRBD2 (6 bases). The ends were cut back, 6 bases at V and 4 bases at J, with 10 bases in the middle. The CDR3 covers 11 residues. CDR1 and CDR2 from the germline V gene are DFQATT and SNEGSKA (reference sequence). The CDR3 DNA reads as TGCAGTGCCACAGCGGGTTACGAGCAGTACTTC. Translated, it gives CSATAGYEQYF.

This chain joins TRBV28 and TRBJ1-6, with TRBD1 identical over 8 bases. V trimming: 5 bases; J trimming: 8 bases; junction bases outside the gene matches: 8. The CDR3 has 15 amino acids. In germline, CDR1 is MDHEN, CDR2 SYDVKM. For the CDR3, the DNA is TGTGCCAGCAGTCTGCCACAGGGGGAAGATTCACCCCTCCACTTT. This gives the protein CASSLPQGEDSPLHF.

This clone was seen a handful of times. This rearrangement joins TRBV6-5 to TRBJ1-2; 7 bases are a match to TRBD1. Germline CDR1 reads MNHEY; CDR2 reads SVGAGI. This CDR3 comprises 15 residues. The V segment lost 6 bases and the J segment 2 bases; nucleotides outside the gene matches: 9. The CDR3 region is CASRIGQARNYGYTF. For the CDR3, the DNA is TGTGCCAGCAGGATTGGACAGGCACGGAACTATGGCTACACCTTC.

This sequence joins TRBV19 and TRBJ1-5; no clear D. There are 14 residues in the CDR3. Per the germline V gene, CDR1 is LNHDA and CDR2 is SQIVND (reference sequence). V was shortened by 3 bases and J by 6 bases, with 12 bases between the two germline ends. The CDR3 coding sequence is TGTGCCAGTAGTATGGCGGGGTCCGGTCAGCCCCAGCATTTT. It is translated as CASSMAGSGQPQHF.

The chain carries TRBV2 and TRBJ1-2; a possible D gene is TRBD1 (6 bases). This CDR3 comprises 11 residues. CDR1 SNHLY and CDR2 FYNNEI come from the germline V gene. Deletions cut 11 bases from V and 7 bases from J, with 14 bases between. The CDR3 DNA follows: TGTGCCCTAGGGGGAAACAGTGGCTACACCTTC. This encodes CALGGNSGYTF. The entire variable domain, with the rest obtained from reference TRBV2 and TRBJ1-2, is as follows: EPEVTQTPSHQVTQMGQEVILRCVPISNHLYFYWYRQILGQKVEFLVSFYNNEISEKSEIFDDQFSVERPDGSNFTLKIRSTKLEDSAMYFCALGGNSGYTFGSGTRLTVV.

The rearrangement uses TRBV2 and TRBJ1-1, with 12 bases identical to TRBD1. The CDR3 runs to 15 residues. Germline values: CDR1 SNHLY, CDR2 FYNNEI. Germline trimming cut 8 bases from V and 0 bases from J; bases unmatched to any gene: 4. The CDR3 loop is CASVGTGGMNTEAFF. The CDR3 DNA reads as TGTGCCAGCGTGGGGACAGGGGGCATGAACACTGAAGCTTTCTTT.

Here the CDR3 DNA reads TGCGCCAGCAGCCAAGTCGTGTTGAGTGTACAGGGGGTAAACATTCAGTACTTC. As protein: CASSQVVLSVQGVNIQYF. The chain links TRBV4-1 to TRBJ2-4; 8 bases line up with TRBD1. The germline V gene encodes CDR1 MGHRA and CDR2 YSYEKL. This CDR3 has 18 residues. Trimming cost V 1 base and J 6 bases; bases outside gene matches: 14.

This chain joins TRBV27 and TRBJ2-7; D is perhaps TRBD1 (6 bases). Germline V CDR1 and CDR2: MNHEY, SMNVEV (reference sequence). Trimming left V 2 bases short and J 2 bases short, with 13 bases between. CDR3 length: 15 amino acids. CDR3 in DNA: TGTGCCAGCAGTTTAAGGGGGTACGGTCCCTACGAGCAGTACTTC. Translated, it gives CASSLRGYGPYEQYF.

J is TRBJ2-7 and V is TRBV6-5; 8 positions match TRBD2. This CDR3 comprises 14 residues. Germline CDR1 and CDR2: MNHEY and SVGAGI. V was pared by 5 bases and J by 4 bases, with 7 bases of the junction left unmatched. CDR3 nucleotide sequence: TGTGCCAGCAGTGACGGGGGGGCGCGGTACGAGCAGTACTTC. The encoded protein is CASSDGGARYEQYF.

The chain uses TRBV2 and TRBJ2-2; TRBD1 agrees at 9 bases. The CDR3 has 16 residues. Germline lookup yields CDR1 SNHLY and CDR2 FYNNEI. The junction had 7 bases not matched to a gene; V was cut back by 5 bases and J by 3 bases. The CDR3, as DNA: TGTGCCAGCAGTCTAGACAGGGGGGTGTACACCGGGGAGCTGTTTTTT. As protein: CASSLDRGVYTGELFF.

This chain connects TRBV28 to TRBJ2-5; no reliable D call. TRBJ2-7 explains the end of the DNA better; the J call may be wrong. The CDR3 extends over 12 amino acids. Germline V gene data show CDR1 as MDHEN and CDR2 as SYDVKM. Here the CDR3 DNA reads TGTGCCAGCAGTTTAGGGGACTACGAGCAGTACTTC. It translates to CASSLGDYEQYF.

The CDR3, as DNA: TGTGCCAGCAGTGAGCGGGGGGTCTATGGCTACACCTTC. Translating it yields CASSERGVYGYTF. This chain links TRBV2 with TRBJ1-2; perhaps TRBD1 as D (5 bases). V shed 3 bases and J shed 4 bases, with 9 bases lying between them. The germline V gene encodes CDR1 SNHLY and CDR2 FYNNEI. This CDR3 spans 13 amino acids.

Here the CDR3 reads CASSSPGTGESGNTIYF. In nucleotides, the CDR3 is TGTGCCAGCAGCTCGCCCGGGACAGGGGAGTCTGGAAACACCATATATTTT. V and J are TRBV5-6 and TRBJ1-3; 10 bases line up with TRBD1. CDR3 size: 17 residues. Germline CDR1 SGHDT, CDR2 YYEEEE. V lost 3 bases, J lost 1 base, and 7 bases stayed unmatched.

This sequence joins TRBV18 and TRBJ2-5; D perhaps matches TRBD1 (5 bases). The germline gives CDR1 KGHSH, CDR2 LQKENI. The CDR3 length is 15 residues. The ends were cut back, 0 bases at V and 5 bases at J, with 13 bases in the middle. This chain's CDR3 is CASSPPSRVGETQYF. The CDR3 nucleotides read TGTGCCAGCTCACCACCCTCCAGGGTGGGTGAGACCCAGTACTTC. Full variable domain (rest looked up from reference TRBV18 and TRBJ2-5): NAGVMQNPRHLVRRRGQEARLRCSPMKGHSHVYWYRQLPEEGLKFMVYLQKENIIDESGMPKERFSAEFPKEGPSILRIQQVVRGDSAAYFCASSPPSRVGETQYFGPGTRLLVL.

The chain uses TRBV9 and TRBJ2-1; 13 bases are shared with TRBD2. Losses at the gene ends were 4 bases for V and 4 bases for J; bases not matched to a gene: 14. Germline V lookup: CDR1 SGDLS, CDR2 YYNGEE. CDR3 length: 19 amino acids. CDR3 nucleotides: TGTGCCAGCAGCTCCTACGGGACTAGCGGGGAATCAAATTACAATGAGCAGTTCTTC. Protein product: CASSSYGTSGESNYNEQFF. The whole variable domain, filled in from reference TRBV9 and TRBJ2-1, reads DSGVTQTPKHLITATGQRVTLRCSPRSGDLSVYWYQQSLDQGLQFLIQYYNGEERAKGNILERFSAQQFPDLHSELNLSSLELGDSALYFCASSSYGTSGESNYNEQFFGPGTRLTVL.

The V and J genes are TRBV5-5 and TRBJ1-6; D is perhaps TRBD1 (5 bases). The CDR3 covers 17 residues. Between the trimmed V and J ends, which lost 0 bases and 8 bases, there was a span of 18 bases. Germline lookup yields CDR1 SGHKS and CDR2 YYEKEE (reference sequence). This CDR3 is CASSLDVGRSKDSPLHF. For the CDR3, the DNA is TGTGCCAGCAGCTTGGACGTGGGGCGCAGCAAAGATTCACCCCTCCACTTT.

The V call is TRBV5-1, the J call TRBJ2-7, with D perhaps TRBD2 (7 bases). The CDR3 covers 16 residues. CDR1 is SGHRS and CDR2 is YFSETQ in the germline V gene. V was trimmed by 4 bases and J by 0 bases, leaving 17 bases between them. The chain's CDR3 is CASSPGGGGDSYEQYF. The CDR3 DNA follows: TGCGCCAGCAGCCCTGGAGGGGGGGGCGACTCCTACGAGCAGTACTTC.

This clone was counted between two and nine times. The genes are TRBV30 and TRBJ1-4; D may be TRBD1 (6 bases). CDR3 length: 13 amino acids. V lost 5 bases and J 2 bases, leaving 9 bases between the germline ends. Germline V gives CDR1 GTSNPN, CDR2 SVGIG (reference sequence). CDR3 coding DNA: TGTGCCTGGCAAGGGGGTACTAATGAAAAACTGTTTTTT. Its translation: CAWQGGTNEKLFF.

The J gene is TRBJ2-3, the V gene TRBV14; tentatively, D is TRBD2 (7 bases). This CDR3 spans 15 amino acids. Germline V gene sequence: CDR1 SGHDN, CDR2 FVKESK. Trimming stripped 5 bases from V and 5 bases from J, with 17 bases between. CDR3 coding DNA: TGTGCCAGCAGCTCCGGGGGGCAGGGTGGAGATACGCAGTATTTT. Residues: CASSSGGQGGDTQYF.

The chain combines TRBV19 with TRBJ1-5; D not resolved. V lost 2 bases and J lost 1, with 9 bases in between. Germline lookup yields CDR1 LNHDA and CDR2 SQIVND (reference sequence). This CDR3 comprises 15 residues. The CDR3 here is CASSISSRSNQPQHF. The CDR3 DNA reads as TGTGCCAGTAGTATAAGCTCACGGAGCAATCAGCCCCAGCATTTT. Full variable domain (rest looked up from reference TRBV19 and TRBJ1-5): DGGITQSPKYLFRKEGQNVTLSCEQNLNHDAMYWYRQDPGQGLRLIYYSQIVNDFQKGDIAEGYSVSREKKESFPLTVTSAQKNPTAFYLCASSISSRSNQPQHFGDGTRLSIL.

CDR3 amino acids: CASSTTGEGVYGYTF. The DNA of the CDR3 is TGTGCCAGCAGTACGACAGGGGAGGGTGTCTATGGCTACACCTTC. V and J are TRBV27 and TRBJ1-2, with 8 bases that match TRBD1. This CDR3 is built from 15 residues. Trimming took 5 bases from V and 4 from J; bases not matched to a gene: 9. Germline CDR1 reads MNHEY; CDR2 reads SMNVEV (reference sequence).

The V and J genes are TRBV19 and TRBJ2-1, with 8 positions matching TRBD2. The length of the CDR3 is 15 residues. The V and J ends lost 3 bases and 8 bases, in that order; junction bases with no gene match: 9. CDR1 and CDR2 from the germline V gene are LNHDA and SQIVND (reference sequence). The CDR3 here is CASSISTGGHHEQFF. Written as DNA, the CDR3 is TGTGCCAGTAGTATCTCGACGGGGGGGCACCATGAGCAGTTCTTC.

The chain is built from TRBV5-4 and TRBJ2-3, with 8 bases aligning to TRBD1. The CDR3 totals 15 residues. With 6 bases clipped from V and 1 base from J, the junction kept 7 bases outside the gene matches. Per germline, CDR1 SGHNT and CDR2 YYREEE (reference sequence). The CDR3 here is CASKKTGEGTDTQYF. The CDR3 DNA follows: TGTGCCAGCAAAAAGACAGGGGAGGGCACAGATACGCAGTATTTT.

This clone was detected only a few times. This chain joins TRBV5-4 and TRBJ2-7; no firm D call. The CDR3 extends over 12 amino acids. Germline V gene data show CDR1 as SGHNT and CDR2 as YYREEE (reference sequence). The V end was cut by 3 bases, the J end by 2 bases, with 6 bases between. CDR3 amino acids: CASSSDTYEQYF. CDR3 in DNA: TGTGCCAGCAGCTCAGACACCTACGAGCAGTACTTC.

This CDR3 reads CASSQVTGGARNEQFF. The CDR3 DNA sequence: TGTGCCAGCAGCCAAGTCACAGGGGGCGCGAGGAATGAGCAGTTCTTC. The chain couples TRBV4-2 to TRBJ2-1; 9 nucleotides line up with TRBD1. The V gene end was trimmed by 1 base and the J gene end by 7 bases; junction bases not matched to a gene: 8. Germline V gene sequence: CDR1 LGHNA, CDR2 YNFKEQ. This CDR3 region has 16 residues.

As DNA, the CDR3 is TGCGCCAGCAGCCAAGAGAAGGGGCGCCGCAACGAGCAGTACTTC. Amino acid sequence: CASSQEKGRRNEQYF. This chain uses TRBV4-3 with TRBJ2-7; TRBD1 might be the D (5 bases). This CDR3 contains 15 residues. V was cut by 0 bases and J by 5 bases, with 14 bases left in between. Germline V gives CDR1 LGHNA, CDR2 YSLEER.

This clone occurred once. The chain links TRBV14 to TRBJ2-7, with 9 bases identical to TRBD1. V lost 4 bases, J lost 2 bases, and 12 bases stayed unmatched. The CDR3 consists of 17 residues. CDR1 and CDR2 (germline): SGHDN, FVKESK. The CDR3 DNA follows: TGTGCCAGCAGCCGCCCCCCGGGACAGGGACTCACCTACGAGCAGTACTTC. Translating it yields CASSRPPGQGLTYEQYF.

The rearrangement links TRBV20-1 to TRBJ2-1; weak D call: TRBD2 (5 bases). CDR3 length: 10 residues. Germline V gives CDR1 DFQATT, CDR2 SNEGSKA (reference sequence). V lost 3 bases to trimming and J lost 16 bases, with 13 bases between them. The CDR3 region is CSARQEEYFF. CDR3 DNA: TGCAGTGCTAGGCAGGAGGAGTATTTCTTC.

In this sample, this clone turned up a few times. This rearrangement joins TRBV5-4 to TRBJ1-6, with 10 bases identical to TRBD1. The CDR3 length is 15 residues. V gave up 4 bases and J gave up 11 bases; unmatched junction bases: 9. Germline CDR1 and CDR2: SGHNT and YYREEE (reference sequence). The CDR3 is CASSSTGTGVTPLHF. The CDR3 DNA is TGTGCCAGCAGCAGCACCGGGACAGGGGTCACACCCCTCCACTTT.